These T cell receptor beta chains were read from a single sample in a study of CD39 and CD103 CD8 tumor-infiltrating T cells. The data were produced by immunoSEQ multiplex PCR, yet TCRdb's version contains in-frame clones alone and is incomplete. The data contain 15,000 or so clones, under 95% of them seen just once; the ten biggest clones take up about 4.6%. Specimen: CD8+ T cells sorted from blood. These receptor sequences come from a human donor with head and neck squamous cell carcinoma. Each CDR3 is given with its conserved first and last residue. Fields, in order: CDR3 DNA, CDR3 protein, V gene, J gene, D gene, clone size. D genes are given only for firm matches. Clone size is not always given. Where it is, it says once, few, many or a class for expanded clones.

TGTGCCAGCAGTACCCGGGACAGGCCCTTGAACGGCTACACCTTC,CASSTRDRPLNGYTF,TRBV28,TRBJ1-2,TRBD1,NA
TGTGCCAGCAGTTTATCCGCACTTCGGCACCTCGAACGCGACGGCCTGAGCCACTACGAGCAGTACTTC,CASSLSALRHLERDGLSHYEQYF,TRBV28,TRBJ2-7,NA,NA
TGTGCCAGCAGCCCGACGACAGGGGGAAACCTACGAGAGCAGTACTTC,CASSPTTGGNLREQYF,TRBV7-9,TRBJ2-7,TRBD1,NA
TGCAGCGCCGTGGGATGGTCGGCCGAGCAGTACTTC,CSAVGWSAEQYF,TRBV29-1,TRBJ2-7,NA,NA
TGTGCCAGCAGTGGCCCGGGACTCAAAAGCTCCTACGAGCAGTACTTC,CASSGPGLKSSYEQYF,TRBV6-4,TRBJ2-7,NA,NA
TGTGCCAGCAGTTACTCTAGCGGATCTGGTAATGAGCAGTTCTTC,CASSYSSGSGNEQFF,TRBV6-5,TRBJ2-1,NA,few
TGCGCCAGCGTGGTCGGGGATGGCACTGAAGCTTTCTTT,CASVVGDGTEAFF,TRBV10-2,TRBJ1-1,NA,NA
TGTGCCAGCAGATCCGGGGTTACTGAAGCTTTCTTT,CASRSGVTEAFF,TRBV6-5,TRBJ1-1,NA,few
TGTGCCAGCAGTTACAACAGGGGACACTACGAGCAGTACTTC,CASSYNRGHYEQYF,TRBV6-5,TRBJ2-7,TRBD1,NA
TGCGCCAGCAGCTTGGGATTAGGGGCGGGTGAGACCCAGTACTTC,CASSLGLGAGETQYF,TRBV5-1,TRBJ2-5,NA,few
TGTGCCAGCAGCGGCACGGACAGTTTCCCCGCCTACGAGCAGTACTTC,CASSGTDSFPAYEQYF,TRBV7-9,TRBJ2-7,NA,NA
TGTGCCAGCAGTCCTAGGACGGTGGACACTGAAGCTTTCTTT,CASSPRTVDTEAFF,TRBV2,TRBJ1-1,NA,few
TGTGCCTGGAGTGCACCTGGACAGGGCGACTATGGCTACACCTTC,CAWSAPGQGDYGYTF,TRBV30,TRBJ1-2,TRBD1,NA
TGTGCCAGCAGCCACGCGGCGCACCCTGGAGCCTACGAGCAGTACTTC,CASSHAAHPGAYEQYF,TRBV6-6,TRBJ2-7,NA,NA
TGTGCCAGCAGCGGGCGTGATAGCGGGGGTGCCTACAATGAGCAGTTCTTC,CASSGRDSGGAYNEQFF,TRBV9,TRBJ2-1,TRBD2,NA
TGTGCCAGCAGTTCCAAGGGACAGGGCCAAGCTTTCTTT,CASSSKGQGQAFF,TRBV27,TRBJ1-1,TRBD1,NA
TGTGCCAGCAGCTTGGAGGACAGTAAGAAGCATTTT,CASSLEDSKKHF,TRBV7-9,TRBJ1-5,NA,NA
TGTGCCAGCTCACCGGGGCAAGATACGAGACATGAGCAGTTCTTC,CASSPGQDTRHEQFF,TRBV18,TRBJ2-1,NA,NA
TGTGCCAGCAGTTTGGGGGGTCCTCATCAGCCCCAGCATTTT,CASSLGGPHQPQHF,TRBV27,TRBJ1-5,NA,NA
TGTGCCAGCTGGGGACTAGAGAATGAGCAGTTCTTC,CASWGLENEQFF,TRBV25-1,TRBJ2-1,TRBD2,NA
TGTGCCAGCAGCCAGGCGCCCAGGGTGACCGCTGAAGCTTTCTTT,CASSQAPRVTAEAFF,TRBV28,TRBJ1-1,NA,NA
TGCAGCGTTCTGGTAGGGGGACTACGGGAGGCAGATACGCAGTATTTT,CSVLVGGLREADTQYF,TRBV29-1,TRBJ2-3,NA,NA
TGTGTCAGCAGTTTGTGGCAGGGGAATTCACCCCTCCACTTT,CVSSLWQGNSPLHF,TRBV28,TRBJ1-6,NA,NA
TGCAGCGCGGGCGGACAGGGCCGGACTGAAGCTTTCTTT,CSAGGQGRTEAFF,TRBV29-1,TRBJ1-1,TRBD1,NA
TGCGCCAGCAGCTTCCTACGGAACCAAGAGACCCAGTACTTC,CASSFLRNQETQYF,TRBV5-1,TRBJ2-5,NA,NA
TGCGCCAGCAGCTTTGGTACCATGAACACTGAAGCTTTCTTT,CASSFGTMNTEAFF,TRBV5-1,TRBJ1-1,NA,once
TGTGCCAGCAGCTTAACCCCAGTTGGGGAGACCCAGTACTTC,CASSLTPVGETQYF,TRBV7-9,TRBJ2-5,NA,NA
TGTGCCAGCAGTCACCCAGGGGGCCCCTACAATGAGCAGTTCTTC,CASSHPGGPYNEQFF,TRBV28,TRBJ2-1,TRBD1,NA
TGCGCCAGCAGCTCCCCTGGGAAAGGGAGGTCCTGCAATCAGCCCCAGCATTTT,CASSSPGKGRSCNQPQHF,TRBV5-1,TRBJ1-5,NA,NA
TGCGCCAGCAGCCAAGGAGTCACGGGCTCCTATAATTCACCCCTCCACTTT,CASSQGVTGSYNSPLHF,TRBV4-1,TRBJ1-6,NA,NA
TGTGCCAGCAGTGGGGCGGGGGGACTAGTAACAACCAGGCGGTATTTT,CASSGAGGLVTTRRYF,TRBV6-1,TRBJ2-3,TRBD2,NA
TGCGCCAGCAGCCAAAGCACAGGGAGTGGGTCACCCCTCCACTTT,CASSQSTGSGSPLHF,TRBV4-1,TRBJ1-6,NA,NA
TGTGCCAGCAGCTTGGCAGGGACTACACAAGAGACCCAGTACTTC,CASSLAGTTQETQYF,TRBV7-2,TRBJ2-5,TRBD2,NA
TGCAGCGCTCCTTCAAATGGTGAAGCTTTCTTT,CSAPSNGEAFF,TRBV29-1,TRBJ1-1,NA,NA
TGTGCCAGTAGCGACCCAGGAAGGACTGAAGCTTTCTTT,CASSDPGRTEAFF,TRBV19,TRBJ1-1,NA,NA
TGTGCCAGCACCCCGACAAAGACCGCCCTAAACACCGGGGAGCTGTTTTTT,CASTPTKTALNTGELFF,TRBV7-6,TRBJ2-2,NA,NA
TGTGCCAGCACCTCCAACCGACGGGATACGCAGTATTTT,CASTSNRRDTQYF,TRBV13,TRBJ2-3,NA,NA
TGTGCCAGCAGGGGGAACGAGCAGTACTTC,CASRGNEQYF,TRBV27,TRBJ2-7,NA,NA
TGTGCCAGCACCCCGGGACAGGGTGGTCAGCCCCAGCATTTT,CASTPGQGGQPQHF,TRBV2,TRBJ1-5,TRBD1,NA
TGTGCCAGCAGTGACACAGGGTCTGGGGCCAACGTCCTGACTTTC,CASSDTGSGANVLTF,TRBV6-4,TRBJ2-6,NA,NA
TGTGCCAGTAGTGAAGCGGGGGGCCTAAACATTCAGTACTTC,CASSEAGGLNIQYF,TRBV19,TRBJ2-4,TRBD2,NA
TGTGCCAGCAGCGTTGAGACGGGGGCGGCTGAAGCTTTCTTT,CASSVETGAAEAFF,TRBV9,TRBJ1-1,NA,NA
TGTGCCAGCAGGGATTGGACAGGGCCAGAGACCCAGTACTTC,CASRDWTGPETQYF,TRBV5-6,TRBJ2-5,TRBD1,NA
TGTGCCAGCAGCTTACTGGACAGGATGACCACTGAAGCTTTCTTT,CASSLLDRMTTEAFF,TRBV7-6,TRBJ1-1,TRBD1,NA
TGTGCCAGCAGCTTAGATTGGGACAGAAGCACAGATACGCAGTATTTT,CASSLDWDRSTDTQYF,TRBV7-3,TRBJ2-3,TRBD1,NA